These 7 T cell receptor beta chains came from one sample sequenced in a study. MiXCR, run by TCRdb on the 5' RACE reads, gives a single entry per CDR3 protein. The sample table sets out about 40 distinct CDR3 sequences. Source material: tumor-infiltrating naive CD4+ T cells sorted from the breast tumor. Stated subset: naive CD4+ T cells, CD4+CD45RA+CD25-. The receptors here all came from a female donor with breast cancer.

This clonotype was detected only once. As an off-target read in a library built for alpha chains, this beta chain has a frequency of little significance. The chain combines TRBV6-5 with TRBJ1-2; tentative D call: TRBD1 (6 bases). Trimming took off 6 bases at V and 0 bases at J, with 17 bases between the two ends. Germline V lookup: CDR1 MNHEY, CDR2 SVGAGI. The CDR3 covers 16 residues. The CDR3 reads CASSPTGTDPNYGYTF. In DNA, the CDR3 is TGTGCCAGCAGCCCGACAGGCACCGACCCTAACTATGGCTACACCTTC.

Regarding this clonotype: Germline and junction disagree at one end, which may indicate a read error. This beta chain slipped into a library made for alpha chains as a stray read, so its size is not meaningful. The chain employs TRBV7-2 and TRBJ2-3; D not resolved. The CDR3 has 12 amino acids. Germline assignment: CDR1 SGHTA and CDR2 FQGNSA. The CDR3 nucleotides read TGTGCCAGCAGCCGGACGTCAGATACGCTGTATTTT. Translation gives CASSRTSDTLYF.

A remark on this clonotype: Since the library was made to target alpha chains, this beta chain is a stray read and its abundance is not meaningful. The chain links TRBV4-2 to TRBJ2-1, with D unclear. V was trimmed by 4 bases and J by 8 bases, leaving 18 bases between them. CDR1 and CDR2 (germline): LGHNA, YNFKEQ. The CDR3 is 15 residues long. DNA of the CDR3: TGTGCCAGCAGCCCTAAGATCTCCTCGGAGCATGAGCAGTTCTTC. Its translation: CASSPKISSEHEQFF.

Turning to this clonotype: This beta chain slipped into a library made for alpha chains as a stray read, so its size is not meaningful. The chain recombines TRBV5-1 with TRBJ1-5; D call uncertain. This CDR3 is 16 amino acids long. V lost 4 bases to trimming and J lost 0 bases, with 14 bases between them. In germline, CDR1 is SGHRS, CDR2 YFSETQ. CDR3: CASSPRDFNSNQPQHF. In DNA form, the CDR3 reads TGCGCCAGCAGCCCCCGGGATTTTAATAGCAATCAGCCCCAGCATTTT.

Concerning this clonotype: Because the library targeted alpha chains, this beta chain is an off-target read whose size means little. The J gene is TRBJ2-7, the V gene TRBV23-1, with a possible D match to TRBD1 (5 bases). TRBV23-1 is sorted into the ORF group, with uncertain function. The CDR3 extends over 13 amino acids. Between the trimmed V and J ends, which lost 4 bases and 3 bases, there was a span of 10 bases. The DNA for the CDR3 is TGCGCCAGCAGTCGCCAAGGGGTCTACGAGCAGTACTTC. Residues: CASSRQGVYEQYF.

Turning to this clonotype: Within a library made for alpha chains, this beta chain is off target, and its count is uninformative. V gene TRBV4-3 combines with J gene TRBJ1-6, with D tentatively TRBD1 (5 bases). This CDR3 is 16 amino acids long. V was trimmed by 0 bases and J by 3 bases, leaving 9 bases between them. Germline loops: CDR1 LGHNA, CDR2 YSLEER. The CDR3 is CASSQEGRIYNSPLHF. The DNA for the CDR3 is TGCGCCAGCAGCCAAGAGGGACGGATCTATAATTCACCCCTCCACTTT.

About this clonotype: This beta chain is a stray sequence in a library constructed for alpha chains; its clone size is not meaningful. V is TRBV7-9 and J is TRBJ1-1; D gene unclear. The CDR3 sequence is 15 residues long. CDR1 is SEHNR, CDR2 FQNEAQ, per germline (reference sequence). V lost 6 bases to trimming and J lost 5 bases, with 19 bases between them. DNA of the CDR3: TGTGCCAGCAGGTCCCGGAAAACGCTAGGTACTGAAGCTTTCTTT. This translates into CASRSRKTLGTEAFF.